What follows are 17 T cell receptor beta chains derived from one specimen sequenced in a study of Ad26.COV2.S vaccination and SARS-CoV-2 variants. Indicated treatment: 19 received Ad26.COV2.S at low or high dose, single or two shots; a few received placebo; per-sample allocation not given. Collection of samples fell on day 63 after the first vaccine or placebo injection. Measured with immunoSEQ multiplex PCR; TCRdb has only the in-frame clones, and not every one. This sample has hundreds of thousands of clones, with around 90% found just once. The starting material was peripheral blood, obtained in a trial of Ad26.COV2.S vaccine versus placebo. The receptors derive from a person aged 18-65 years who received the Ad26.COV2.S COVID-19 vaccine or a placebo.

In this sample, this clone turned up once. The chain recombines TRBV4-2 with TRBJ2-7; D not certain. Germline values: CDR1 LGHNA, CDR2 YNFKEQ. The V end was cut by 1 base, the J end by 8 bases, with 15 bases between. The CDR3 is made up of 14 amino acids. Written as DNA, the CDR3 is TGTGCCAGCAGCCAAGTGGAACCCTGGGCACAGCAGTACTTC. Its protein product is CASSQVEPWAQQYF.

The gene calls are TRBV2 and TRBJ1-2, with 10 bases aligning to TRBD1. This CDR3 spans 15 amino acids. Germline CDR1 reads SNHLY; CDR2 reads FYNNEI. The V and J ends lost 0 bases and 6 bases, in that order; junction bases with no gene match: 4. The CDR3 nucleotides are TGTGCCAGCAGTGAAGCGCTTGGGACAGGGGATGGCTACACCTTC. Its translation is CASSEALGTGDGYTF.

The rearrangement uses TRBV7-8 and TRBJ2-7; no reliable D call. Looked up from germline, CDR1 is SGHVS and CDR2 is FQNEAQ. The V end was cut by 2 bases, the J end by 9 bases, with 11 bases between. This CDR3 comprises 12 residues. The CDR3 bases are TGTGCCAGCAGCTTAACTATTTCGGGGCAGTACTTC. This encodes CASSLTISGQYF.

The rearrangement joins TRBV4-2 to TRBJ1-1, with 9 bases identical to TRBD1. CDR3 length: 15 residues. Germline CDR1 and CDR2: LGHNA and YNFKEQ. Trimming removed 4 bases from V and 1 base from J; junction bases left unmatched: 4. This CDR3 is CASSPGQGRNTEAFF. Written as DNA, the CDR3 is TGTGCCAGCAGCCCAGGACAGGGGAGGAACACTGAAGCTTTCTTT.

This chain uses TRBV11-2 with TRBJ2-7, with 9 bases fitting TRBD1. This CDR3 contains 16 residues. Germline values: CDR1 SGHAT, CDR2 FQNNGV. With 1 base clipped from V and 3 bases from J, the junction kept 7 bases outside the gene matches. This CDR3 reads CASSLVYGTGIYEQYF. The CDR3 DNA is TGTGCCAGCAGCTTAGTTTACGGGACAGGGATCTACGAGCAGTACTTC.

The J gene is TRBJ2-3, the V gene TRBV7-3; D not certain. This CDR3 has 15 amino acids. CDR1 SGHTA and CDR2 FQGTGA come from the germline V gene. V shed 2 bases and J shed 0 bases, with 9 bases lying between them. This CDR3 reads CASSLRLGSTDTQYF. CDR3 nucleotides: TGTGCCAGCAGCTTACGATTAGGGAGCACAGATACGCAGTATTTT.

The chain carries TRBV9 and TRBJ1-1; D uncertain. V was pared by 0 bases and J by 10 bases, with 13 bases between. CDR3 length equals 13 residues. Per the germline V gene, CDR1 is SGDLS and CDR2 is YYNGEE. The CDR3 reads CASSVDMGGRAFF. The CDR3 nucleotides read TGTGCCAGCAGCGTAGATATGGGAGGTCGAGCTTTCTTT.

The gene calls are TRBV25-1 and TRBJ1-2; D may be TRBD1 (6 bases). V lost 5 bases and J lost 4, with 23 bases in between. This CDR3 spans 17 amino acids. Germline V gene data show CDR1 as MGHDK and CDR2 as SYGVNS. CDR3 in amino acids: CASSPQGGGNTGYGYTF. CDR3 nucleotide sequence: TGTGCCAGCAGTCCTCAAGGGGGAGGAAACACGGGCTATGGCTACACCTTC.

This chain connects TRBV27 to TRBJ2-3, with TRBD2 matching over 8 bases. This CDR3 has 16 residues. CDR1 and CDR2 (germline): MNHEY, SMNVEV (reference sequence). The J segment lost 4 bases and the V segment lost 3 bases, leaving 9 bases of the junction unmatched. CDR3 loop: CASSLARGGRADTQYF. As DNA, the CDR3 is TGTGCCAGCAGTTTGGCCCGGGGGGGCCGTGCAGATACGCAGTATTTT.

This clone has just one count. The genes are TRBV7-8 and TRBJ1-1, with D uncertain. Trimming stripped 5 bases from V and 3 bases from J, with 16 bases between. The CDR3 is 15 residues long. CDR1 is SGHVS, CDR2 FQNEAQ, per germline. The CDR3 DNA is TGTGCCAGCAGCCCAACCAGTTTATTGGACACTGAAGCTTTCTTT. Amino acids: CASSPTSLLDTEAFF. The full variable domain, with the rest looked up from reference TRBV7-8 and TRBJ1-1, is GAGVSQSPRYKVAKRGQDVALRCDPISGHVSLFWYQQALGQGPEFLTYFQNEAQLDKSGLPSDRFFAERPEGSVSTLKIQRTQQEDSAVYLCASSPTSLLDTEAFFGQGTRLTVV.

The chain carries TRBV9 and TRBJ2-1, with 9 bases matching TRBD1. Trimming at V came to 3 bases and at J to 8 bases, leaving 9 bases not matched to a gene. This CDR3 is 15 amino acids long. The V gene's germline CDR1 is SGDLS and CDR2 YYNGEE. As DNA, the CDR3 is TGTGCCAGCAGCGCTTCGGGGACAGGGATTCATGAGCAGTTCTTC. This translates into CASSASGTGIHEQFF.

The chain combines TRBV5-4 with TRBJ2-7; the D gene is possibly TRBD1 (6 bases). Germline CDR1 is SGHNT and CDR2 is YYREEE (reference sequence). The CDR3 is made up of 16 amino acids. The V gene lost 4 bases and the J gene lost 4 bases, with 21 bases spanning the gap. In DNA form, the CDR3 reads TGTGCCAGCAGCCAACAGGGAATCTTGGGATTTTACGAGCAGTACTTC. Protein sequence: CASSQQGILGFYEQYF. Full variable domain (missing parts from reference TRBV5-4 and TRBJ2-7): ETGVTQSPTHLIKTRGQQVTLRCSSQSGHNTVSWYQQALGQGPQFIFQYYREEENGRGNFPPRFSGLQFPNYSSELNVNALELDDSALYLCASSQQGILGFYEQYFGPGTRLTVT.

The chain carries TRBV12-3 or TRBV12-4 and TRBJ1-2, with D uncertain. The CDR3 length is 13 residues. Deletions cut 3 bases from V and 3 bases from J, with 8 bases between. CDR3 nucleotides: TGTGCCAGCAGTTTCTCCGGGGACTATGGCTACACCTTC. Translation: CASSFSGDYGYTF.

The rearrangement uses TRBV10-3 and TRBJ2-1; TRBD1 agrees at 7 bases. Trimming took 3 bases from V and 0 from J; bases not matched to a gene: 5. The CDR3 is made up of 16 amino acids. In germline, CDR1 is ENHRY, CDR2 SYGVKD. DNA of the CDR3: TGTGCCATCAGTGATCCGGGACAGTTCTCCTACAATGAGCAGTTCTTC. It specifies CAISDPGQFSYNEQFF.

CDR3: CASSPRDGFVTEAFF. CDR3 DNA: TGTGCCAGCAGCCCCCGGGACGGTTTTGTCACTGAAGCTTTCTTT. The gene calls are TRBV9 and TRBJ1-1; TRBD1 might be the D (5 bases). Germline values: CDR1 SGDLS, CDR2 YYNGEE. V was cut by 4 bases and J by 4 bases, with 17 bases left in between. The CDR3 extends over 15 amino acids.

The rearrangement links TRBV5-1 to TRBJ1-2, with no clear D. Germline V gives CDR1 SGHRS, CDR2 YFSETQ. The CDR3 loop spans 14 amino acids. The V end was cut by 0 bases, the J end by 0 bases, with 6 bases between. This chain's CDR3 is CASSLAPANYGYTF. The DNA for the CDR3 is TGCGCCAGCAGCTTGGCGCCAGCTAACTATGGCTACACCTTC.

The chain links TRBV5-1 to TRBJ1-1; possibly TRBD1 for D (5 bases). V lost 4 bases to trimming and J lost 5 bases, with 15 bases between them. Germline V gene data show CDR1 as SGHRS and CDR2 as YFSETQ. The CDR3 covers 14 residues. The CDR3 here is CASSPHGGETEAFF. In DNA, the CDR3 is TGCGCCAGCAGCCCACATGGAGGGGAGACTGAAGCTTTCTTT.